This T cell receptor beta chain stems from a study of T cells expressing NK-cell markers. Study information: CD3+CD56+NKG2C+, CD3+CD56+NKG2C- and CD3+CD56-NKG2C+ T cells, once sorted, supplied the TCR beta repertoires. Serological testing identified seven of the eight sequenced donors as HCMV-seropositive and one as seronegative.

Findings and caveats of the study: The study found these clonotypes also leading the CD3+CD56-NKG2C+ fraction in a few donors. In a group of five to seven donors, dominant NKG2C+ clonotypes represented 1.0-7.0% of CD8+ T cells.

The germline V gene has CDR1 SGHRS and CDR2 YFSETQ. The CDR3 runs to 15 residues. TCRdb re-called the 5' RACE reads, yielding one record per CDR3 amino acid sequence without DNA. This table holds some 390,000 distinct CDR3 sequences. Regarding this clonotype: Its antigen remains unidentified.

The chain uses TRBV5-1 and TRBJ1-1; TCRdb picks TRBD1, but there is no DNA to check that call. This clonotype was obtained from a woman aged 45-59 years in good health. The sequenced sample consisted of blood T cells: a sorted CD56 or NKG2C T cell subset, CD4+ or CD8+ T cells, or bulk PBMC T cells (not recorded which). The CDR3 is CASSLTGPAGTEAFF.